The 17 T cell receptor beta chains listed next were all sequenced from one sample in a study of glioma-infiltrating T cells. Using RNA template, CDR3s of TCR alpha and beta were amplified with iRepertoire arm-PCR. Each CDR3 protein is one row after TCRdb ran MiXCR on the multiplex PCR reads. The table has about 140,000 distinct CDR3 sequences, approximately 39% seen once. The sample comprised glioma tissue, nonneoplastic brain tissue, or PBMCs (not recorded which). All receptors come from a human donor with low-grade glioma or glioblastoma, undergoing nonglioma brain surgery, or in good health (not recorded which).

This sequence joins TRBV2 and TRBJ1-1, with D maybe TRBD1 (5 bases). The CDR3 extends over 13 amino acids. V was pared by 5 bases and J by 1 base, with 8 bases between. Germline lookup yields CDR1 SNHLY and CDR2 FYNNEI. The CDR3: CASSRTWNTEAFF. DNA for the CDR3: TGTGCCAGCAGTCGGACATGGAACACTGAAGCTTTCTTT.

This clonotype was observed a handful of times. The chain is built from TRBV28 and TRBJ2-3; TRBD2 aligns across 9 bases. Germline V gene sequence: CDR1 MDHEN, CDR2 SYDVKM. Losses at the gene ends were 3 bases for V and 0 bases for J; bases not matched to a gene: 4. The CDR3 has 16 residues. Here the CDR3 reads CASSFLSGRSTDTQYF. The CDR3 nucleotides are TGTGCCAGCAGTTTCTTGAGCGGGAGGAGCACAGATACGCAGTATTTT.

A word on this clonotype: Without the conserved terminal phenylalanine or tryptophan, this CDR3 likely stems from a read error. This chain uses TRBV27 with TRBJ2-2; 7 positions agree with TRBD1. The germline V gene has CDR1 MNHEY and CDR2 SMNVEV (reference sequence). J gave up 5 bases and V 7 bases, and 7 bases lay outside the gene matches. The CDR3 has 14 amino acids. The CDR3 is CASTSTGLTGELFS. The CDR3 region has the DNA TGTGCCAGCACCTCGACAGGGTTGACCGGGGAGCTGTTTTCT.

This clonotype is a singleton in its sample. The V call is TRBV10-3, the J call TRBJ2-5; weak D call: TRBD2 (7 bases). Germline CDR1 ENHRY, CDR2 SYGVKD. The CDR3 totals 12 residues. Trimming left V 4 bases short and J 7 bases short, with 10 bases between. CDR3 region: CAISAGGGTQYF. In nucleotides, the CDR3 is TGTGCCATCAGTGCGGGGGGCGGGACCCAGTACTTC.

The chain is built from TRBV29-1 and TRBJ1-2; 9 bases are a match to TRBD1. This CDR3 spans 17 amino acids. Trimming cost V 0 bases and J 5 bases; bases outside gene matches: 13. Germline CDR1 and CDR2: SQVTM and ANQGSEA. CDR3 residues: CSVEDPRDRAPGYGYTF. In DNA form, the CDR3 reads TGCAGCGTTGAAGATCCCCGGGACAGGGCCCCCGGGTATGGCTACACCTTC.

The V and J genes are TRBV5-1 and TRBJ1-1; 7 nucleotides agree with TRBD1. Per germline, CDR1 SGHRS and CDR2 YFSETQ. J was trimmed by 4 bases and V by 0 bases; bases with no gene match: 6. The CDR3 consists of 15 residues. The CDR3 coding sequence is TGCGCCAGCAGCTTGGAGGGCAGGGGGAGCACTGAAGCTTTCTTT. It encodes CASSLEGRGSTEAFF.

V gene TRBV7-9 combines with J gene TRBJ1-4, with D uncertain. Trimming took off 5 bases at V and 5 bases at J, with 6 bases between the two ends. The CDR3 has 12 residues. Looked up from germline, CDR1 is SEHNR and CDR2 is FQNEAQ (reference sequence). The CDR3 loop is CASSTVNEKLFF. The CDR3 DNA reads as TGTGCCAGCAGCACCGTAAATGAAAAACTGTTTTTT.

The rearrangement uses TRBV24-1 and TRBJ1-1; no reliable D call. Trimming shortened V by 6 bases and J by 1 base, and 8 bases separated the two germline ends. In germline, CDR1 is KGHDR, CDR2 SFDVKD. CDR3 length equals 13 residues. CDR3 nucleotides: TGTGCCACCAGTTCGTCTGAGAACACTGAAGCTTTCTTT. This encodes CATSSSENTEAFF.

This clonotype has more than one count but fewer than ten. CDR3 in DNA: TGTGCCAGCAGTGAAGGGGCAGGGGACTATGGCTACACCTTC. It translates to CASSEGAGDYGYTF. The chain joins TRBV6-1 to TRBJ1-2, with D tentatively TRBD1 (6 bases). Germline V gene data show CDR1 as MNHNS and CDR2 as SASEGT. The V and J ends lost 1 base and 3 bases respectively, with 9 bases between them. This CDR3 has 14 amino acids.

The rearrangement links TRBV4-3 to TRBJ2-1; perhaps TRBD1 as D (6 bases). Per germline, CDR1 LGHNA and CDR2 YSLEER. The CDR3 totals 16 residues. Trimming took 3 bases from V and 2 from J, leaving 14 bases between them. In nucleotides, the CDR3 is TGCGCCAGCAGCCAGGAGACAGGTTTTCCCTACAATGAGCAGTTCTTC. This encodes CASSQETGFPYNEQFF.

This chain joins TRBV15 and TRBJ1-2; 10 positions agree with TRBD1. The CDR3 consists of 15 residues. CDR1 is LNHNV, CDR2 YYDKDF, per germline (reference sequence). V dropped 1 base and J dropped 8; count of bases not matched to a gene: 7. The DNA for the CDR3 is TGTGCCACCAGCAGAGTAGGGACAGGGGTTCTCGGCTACACCTTC. Residues: CATSRVGTGVLGYTF.

The chain employs TRBV19 and TRBJ2-1; TRBD1 might be the D (7 bases). V was clipped by 3 bases and J by 1 base, with 10 bases between them. Germline V lookup: CDR1 LNHDA, CDR2 SQIVND (reference sequence). There are 15 residues in the CDR3. The CDR3 nucleotides read TGTGCCAGTAGTATCAGGGGGGAATCCTACAATGAGCAGTTCTTC. This encodes CASSIRGESYNEQFF.

This clonotype has only a few counts. CDR3: CASSSGFGRAYNEQFF. The CDR3 region has the DNA TGTGCCAGCAGCTCAGGATTTGGGAGGGCCTACAATGAGCAGTTCTTC. This chain joins TRBV7-6 and TRBJ2-1; 7 bases fit TRBD2. Germline V gene lookup returns CDR1 SGHVS and CDR2 FNYEAQ. With V trimmed by 4 bases and J by 2 bases, 8 bases remained unmatched. This CDR3 comprises 16 residues.

This clonotype is classed as medium-sized (0.01 to 0.1%). V and J are TRBV7-2 and TRBJ2-7; D is unresolved. Between the trimmed V and J ends, which lost 2 bases and 2 bases, there was a span of 10 bases. Germline loops: CDR1 SGHTA, CDR2 FQGNSA. This CDR3 spans 14 amino acids. Here the CDR3 reads CASSLSNTAYEQYF. The CDR3 coding sequence is TGTGCCAGCAGCTTATCGAACACCGCCTACGAGCAGTACTTC.

The chain links TRBV3-1 to TRBJ2-5; 11 nucleotides agree with TRBD2. The germline V gene has CDR1 LGHDT and CDR2 YNNKEL (reference sequence). Trimming took 6 bases from V and 5 from J; bases not matched to a gene: 5. The CDR3 consists of 14 residues. The CDR3 reads CASSHTSGSETQYF. The CDR3 DNA is TGTGCCAGCAGTCATACTAGCGGGAGCGAGACCCAGTACTTC.

The chain recombines TRBV7-9 with TRBJ1-5; a weak D match, TRBD1 (5 bases). CDR3 size: 19 residues. Germline CDR1 and CDR2: SEHNR and FQNEAQ (reference sequence). The germline V and J ends were trimmed by 5 bases and 0 bases, with 23 bases remaining between them. The CDR3 coding sequence is TGTGCCAGCAGCCCCGGGGGGGATTCCAGTCGATATAGCAATCAGCCCCAGCATTTT. Translated: CASSPGGDSSRYSNQPQHF.

This clonotype has a handful of counts. This chain connects TRBV7-6 to TRBJ2-2, with D unresolved. CDR1 SGHVS and CDR2 FNYEAQ come from the germline V gene. The CDR3 is 12 amino acids. Trimming removed 5 bases at V and 3 bases at J, with 4 bases between. DNA for the CDR3: TGTGCCAGCAGCCTAGACACCGGGGAGCTGTTTTTT. Amino acid sequence: CASSLDTGELFF.